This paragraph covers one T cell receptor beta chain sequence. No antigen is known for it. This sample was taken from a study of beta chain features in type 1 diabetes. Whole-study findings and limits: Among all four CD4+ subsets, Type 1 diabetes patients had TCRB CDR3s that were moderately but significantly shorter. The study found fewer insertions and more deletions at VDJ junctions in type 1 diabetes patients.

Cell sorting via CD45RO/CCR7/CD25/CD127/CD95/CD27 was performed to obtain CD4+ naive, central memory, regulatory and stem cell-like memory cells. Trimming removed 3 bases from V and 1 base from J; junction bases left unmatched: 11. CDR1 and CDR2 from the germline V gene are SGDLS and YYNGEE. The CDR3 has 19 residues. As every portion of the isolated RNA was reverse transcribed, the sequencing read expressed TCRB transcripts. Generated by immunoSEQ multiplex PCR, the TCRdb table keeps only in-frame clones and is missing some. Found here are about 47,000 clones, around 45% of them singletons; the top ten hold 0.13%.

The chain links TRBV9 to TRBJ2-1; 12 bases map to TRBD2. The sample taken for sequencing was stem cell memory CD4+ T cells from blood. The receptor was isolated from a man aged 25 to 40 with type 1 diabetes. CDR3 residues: CASSAGLAGRVRSYNEQFF. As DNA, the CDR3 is TGTGCCAGCAGCGCCGGACTAGCGGGACGGGTGAGGTCCTACAATGAGCAGTTCTTC.